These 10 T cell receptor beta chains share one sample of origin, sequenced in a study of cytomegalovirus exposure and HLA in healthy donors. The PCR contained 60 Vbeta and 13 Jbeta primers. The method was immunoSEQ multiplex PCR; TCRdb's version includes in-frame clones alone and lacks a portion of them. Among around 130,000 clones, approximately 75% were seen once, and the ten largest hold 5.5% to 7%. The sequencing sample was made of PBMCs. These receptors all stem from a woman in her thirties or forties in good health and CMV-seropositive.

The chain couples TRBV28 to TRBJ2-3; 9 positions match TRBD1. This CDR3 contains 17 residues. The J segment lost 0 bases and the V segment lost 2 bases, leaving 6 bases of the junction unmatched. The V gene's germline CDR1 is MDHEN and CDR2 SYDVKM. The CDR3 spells CASSLKRTGASTDTQYF. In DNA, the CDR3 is TGTGCCAGCAGTTTAAAAAGGACAGGGGCGAGCACAGATACGCAGTATTTT.

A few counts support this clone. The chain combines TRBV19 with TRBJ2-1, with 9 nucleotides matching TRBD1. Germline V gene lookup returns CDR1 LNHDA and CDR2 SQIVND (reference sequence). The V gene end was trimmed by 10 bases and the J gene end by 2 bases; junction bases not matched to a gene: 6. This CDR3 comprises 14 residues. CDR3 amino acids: CATRTGVTYNEQFF. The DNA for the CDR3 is TGTGCCACAAGGACAGGGGTAACCTACAATGAGCAGTTCTTC.

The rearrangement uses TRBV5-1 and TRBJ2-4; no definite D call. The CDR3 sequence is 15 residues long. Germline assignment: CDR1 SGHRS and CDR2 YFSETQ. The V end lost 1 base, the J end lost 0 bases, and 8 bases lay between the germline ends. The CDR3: CASSLSTLAKNIQYF. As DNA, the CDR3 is TGCGCCAGCAGCTTGTCTACCCTAGCCAAAAACATTCAGTACTTC.

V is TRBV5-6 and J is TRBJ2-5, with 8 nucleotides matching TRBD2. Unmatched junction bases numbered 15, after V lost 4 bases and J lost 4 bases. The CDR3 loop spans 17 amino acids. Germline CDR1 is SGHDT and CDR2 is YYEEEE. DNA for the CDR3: TGTGCCAGCAGCGTAGGGTATGCGGGGGGCCTCCCAGAGACCCAGTACTTC. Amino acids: CASSVGYAGGLPETQYF.

The CDR3 DNA sequence: TGTGCCAGTAGTATTCGACACCTTCGGACTAGCGGTAACAATGAGCAGTTCTTC. It is translated as CASSIRHLRTSGNNEQFF. This chain joins TRBV19 and TRBJ2-1; TRBD2 agrees at 10 bases. CDR3 length: 18 amino acids. Trimming cost V 3 bases and J 5 bases; bases outside gene matches: 13. The germline V gene has CDR1 LNHDA and CDR2 SQIVND (reference sequence).

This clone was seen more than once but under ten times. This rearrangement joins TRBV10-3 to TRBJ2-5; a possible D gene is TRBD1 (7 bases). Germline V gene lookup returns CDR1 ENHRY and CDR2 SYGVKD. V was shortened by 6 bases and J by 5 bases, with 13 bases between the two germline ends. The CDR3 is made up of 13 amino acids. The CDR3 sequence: CAIRTGAGETQYF. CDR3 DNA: TGTGCCATCAGAACAGGGGCGGGGGAGACCCAGTACTTC.

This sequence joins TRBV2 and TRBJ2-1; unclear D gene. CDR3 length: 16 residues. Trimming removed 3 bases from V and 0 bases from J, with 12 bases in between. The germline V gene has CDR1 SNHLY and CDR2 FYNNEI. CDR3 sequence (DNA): TGTGCCAGCAGTGATGGTAGTTTAAGCTCCTACAATGAGCAGTTCTTC. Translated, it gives CASSDGSLSSYNEQFF.

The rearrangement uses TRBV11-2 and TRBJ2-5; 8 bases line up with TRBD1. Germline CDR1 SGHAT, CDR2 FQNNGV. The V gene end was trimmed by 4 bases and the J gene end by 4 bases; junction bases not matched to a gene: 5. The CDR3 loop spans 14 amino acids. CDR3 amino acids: CASSSQGARETQYF. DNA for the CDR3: TGTGCCAGCAGCTCTCAGGGGGCGCGAGAGACCCAGTACTTC.

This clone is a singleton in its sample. In nucleotides, the CDR3 is TGTGCCAGCAAAAAGGACAGGGACCTTACCCCTTACAATGAGCAGTTCTTC. Amino acid sequence: CASKKDRDLTPYNEQFF. V is TRBV2 and J is TRBJ2-7; 8 bases are a match to TRBD1. The J call may be in error: the DNA end matches TRBJ2-1 better. Germline CDR1 and CDR2: SNHLY and FYNNEI. This CDR3 has 17 residues.

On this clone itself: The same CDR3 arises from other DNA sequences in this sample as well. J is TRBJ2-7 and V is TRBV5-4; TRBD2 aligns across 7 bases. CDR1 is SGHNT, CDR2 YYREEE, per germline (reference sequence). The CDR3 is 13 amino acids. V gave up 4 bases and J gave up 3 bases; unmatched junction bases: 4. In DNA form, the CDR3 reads TGTGCCAGCAGCCTCGCGGGGGTCTACGAGCAGTACTTC. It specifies CASSLAGVYEQYF.